Below are 15 T cell receptor beta chains sequenced from a single sample in a study of blood T cell repertoires in COVID-19. Assay: immunoSEQ multiplex PCR; the TCRdb copy retains only in-frame clones and omits some. The profile covers roughly 99,000 clones, with 88% appearing a single time and around 6.5% taken by the ten largest. Sequencing was carried out using peripheral blood. These receptors came from a man in his forties or fifties with active or convalescent COVID-19.

The chain joins TRBV27 to TRBJ1-2; weak D call: TRBD1 (6 bases). Germline values: CDR1 MNHEY, CDR2 SMNVEV (reference sequence). The CDR3 sequence is 15 residues long. Trimming pared 0 bases from V and 4 bases from J, leaving 12 bases between. CDR3 in DNA: TGTGCCAGCAGTTTATCGAGAGGGGGTCTCTATGGCTACACCTTC. Translated: CASSLSRGGLYGYTF.

The CDR3 DNA follows: TGTGCCAGCAGGTCCGCTGGACAGGGGGCAATCGAGCAGTACTTC. Encoded protein: CASRSAGQGAIEQYF. The J gene is TRBJ2-7, the V gene TRBV28; 11 bases match TRBD1. The CDR3 has 15 residues. Germline CDR1 is MDHEN and CDR2 is SYDVKM. Trimming took 6 bases from V and 6 from J; bases not matched to a gene: 10.

This sequence joins TRBV2 and TRBJ1-1; D perhaps matches TRBD1 (5 bases). V was trimmed by 1 base and J by 4 bases, leaving 13 bases between them. Germline lookup yields CDR1 SNHLY and CDR2 FYNNEI. There are 15 residues in the CDR3. CDR3 sequence (DNA): TGTGCCAGCAGTGAAGGGCAGGGAGGGTTCACTGAAGCTTTCTTT. Translating gives CASSEGQGGFTEAFF. The complete variable domain, with remaining parts taken from reference TRBV2 and TRBJ1-1, reads EPEVTQTPSHQVTQMGQEVILRCVPISNHLYFYWYRQILGQKVEFLVSFYNNEISEKSEIFDDQFSVERPDGSNFTLKIRSTKLEDSAMYFCASSEGQGGFTEAFFGQGTRLTVV.

This chain joins TRBV19 and TRBJ2-1; 8 positions agree with TRBD1. V lost 5 bases to trimming and J lost 10 bases; unmatched junction nucleotides: 7. Germline CDR1 is LNHDA and CDR2 is SQIVND (reference sequence). The CDR3 spans 13 residues. The CDR3 is CASSVNDRGEQFF. The CDR3 DNA reads as TGTGCCAGTAGTGTCAACGACAGGGGAGAGCAGTTCTTC.

J is TRBJ1-6 and V is TRBV30; 7 bases fit TRBD1. Per the germline V gene, CDR1 is GTSNPN and CDR2 is SVGIG (reference sequence). CDR3 length: 14 residues. The V segment lost 0 bases and the J segment 7 bases; nucleotides outside the gene matches: 3. The CDR3 sequence: CAWSVGTANSPLHF. DNA of the CDR3: TGTGCCTGGAGTGTAGGGACAGCCAATTCACCCCTCCACTTT.

V is TRBV29-1 and J is TRBJ2-7, with 11 bases fitting TRBD1. This CDR3 has 14 amino acids. Germline V CDR1 and CDR2: SQVTM, ANQGSEA. The V and J ends lost 5 bases and 1 base, in that order; junction bases with no gene match: 4. In DNA, the CDR3 is TGCAGCGTTTTTGGACAGGGGGCATCCTACGAGCAGTACTTC. Protein sequence: CSVFGQGASYEQYF.

V usage is TRBV13 and J usage is TRBJ2-2, with 13 bases that match TRBD2. V shed 5 bases, J shed 6 bases, and the junction held 3 bases outside the gene matches. This CDR3 has 15 residues. CDR1 and CDR2 from the germline V gene are PRHDT and FYEKMQ (reference sequence). The CDR3 coding sequence is TGTGCCAGCAGCCGGGGACTAGCGGGATCCGGGGAGCTGTTTTTT. It specifies CASSRGLAGSGELFF.

This chain links TRBV6-2 or TRBV6-3 with TRBJ2-1, with D hard to call. Trimming removed 3 bases from V and 4 bases from J, with 19 bases in between. Germline CDR1 and CDR2: MNHEY and SVGEGT. This CDR3 region has 17 residues. The CDR3 loop reads CASSYPSDFLSYNEQFF. Written as DNA, the CDR3 is TGTGCCAGCAGTTATCCTTCCGACTTTCTTTCTTACAATGAGCAGTTCTTC.

This chain joins TRBV24-1 and TRBJ1-5, with 8 bases identical to TRBD1. This CDR3 region has 16 residues. Per the germline V gene, CDR1 is KGHDR and CDR2 is SFDVKD. V trimming: 9 bases; J trimming: 1 base; junction bases outside the gene matches: 10. CDR3 amino acids: CATFPFRDRSNQPQHF. CDR3 bases: TGTGCCACCTTCCCCTTCCGGGACAGGAGCAATCAGCCCCAGCATTTT.

This clone appeared a single time. Here the CDR3 DNA reads TGTGCCAGTAGTCGATACGGTCAGCGGGAGCCCCAGCATTTT. Residues: CASSRYGQREPQHF. The rearrangement links TRBV19 to TRBJ1-5; D is ambiguous. The CDR3 runs 14 residues. The V gene's germline CDR1 is LNHDA and CDR2 SQIVND (reference sequence). Trimming took 5 bases from V and 8 from J, leaving 16 bases between them.

CDR3 sequence: CASSLLAGGNNEQFF. The CDR3 DNA reads TGTGCCAGCAGCTTACTAGCGGGAGGAAACAATGAGCAGTTCTTC. The rearrangement joins TRBV11-3 to TRBJ2-1; TRBD2 matches at 11 bases. CDR3 length: 15 amino acids. Per germline, CDR1 SGHNT and CDR2 YENEEA. After removal of 2 bases from V and 5 bases from J, the junction contained 2 bases not matched to a gene.

V usage is TRBV7-2 and J usage is TRBJ1-1, with 7 bases lining up with TRBD1. Looked up from germline, CDR1 is SGHTA and CDR2 is FQGNSA. V shed 8 bases, J shed 4 bases, and the junction held 7 bases outside the gene matches. This CDR3 spans 13 amino acids. DNA of the CDR3: TGTGCCAGCGGCGGGACAGTTGGCACTGAAGCTTTCTTT. As protein: CASGGTVGTEAFF. The full variable domain, its missing parts supplied by reference TRBV7-2 and TRBJ1-1, is GAGVSQSPSNKVTEKGKDVELRCDPISGHTALYWYRQSLGQGLEFLIYFQGNSAPDKSGLPSDRFSAERTGGSVSTLTIQRTQQEDSAVYLCASGGTVGTEAFFGQGTRLTVV.

CDR3 sequence (DNA): TGTGCCAGCAGTCTTACCCCGTGGACTAGCATGGGCTACGAGCAGTACTTC. It is translated as CASSLTPWTSMGYEQYF. The rearrangement joins TRBV6-6 to TRBJ2-7; 8 bases are shared with TRBD2. The CDR3 extends over 17 amino acids. V lost 5 bases and J lost 3; bases outside the gene matches: 15. CDR1 is MNHNY and CDR2 is SVGAGI in the germline V gene (reference sequence).

CDR3 region: CASSHRVDMLYF. The CDR3, as DNA: TGTGCCAGCAGCCATCGGGTGGACATGCTGTACTTC. The gene calls are TRBV3-1 (or the pseudogene TRBV3-2) and TRBJ2-7; tentatively, D is TRBD1 (5 bases). Trimming took 3 bases from V and 12 from J, leaving 15 bases between them. CDR1 is LGHDT and CDR2 is YNNKEL in the germline V gene (reference sequence). There are 12 residues in the CDR3.

CDR3: CASSFYGAPEAFF. In DNA, the CDR3 is TGCGCCAGCAGCTTCTATGGGGCACCCGAAGCTTTCTTT. The chain combines TRBV4-1 with TRBJ1-1; a weak D match, TRBD1 (5 bases). The CDR3 is 13 amino acids. The V gene's germline CDR1 is MGHRA and CDR2 YSYEKL. Trimming pared 5 bases from V and 8 bases from J, leaving 15 bases between.